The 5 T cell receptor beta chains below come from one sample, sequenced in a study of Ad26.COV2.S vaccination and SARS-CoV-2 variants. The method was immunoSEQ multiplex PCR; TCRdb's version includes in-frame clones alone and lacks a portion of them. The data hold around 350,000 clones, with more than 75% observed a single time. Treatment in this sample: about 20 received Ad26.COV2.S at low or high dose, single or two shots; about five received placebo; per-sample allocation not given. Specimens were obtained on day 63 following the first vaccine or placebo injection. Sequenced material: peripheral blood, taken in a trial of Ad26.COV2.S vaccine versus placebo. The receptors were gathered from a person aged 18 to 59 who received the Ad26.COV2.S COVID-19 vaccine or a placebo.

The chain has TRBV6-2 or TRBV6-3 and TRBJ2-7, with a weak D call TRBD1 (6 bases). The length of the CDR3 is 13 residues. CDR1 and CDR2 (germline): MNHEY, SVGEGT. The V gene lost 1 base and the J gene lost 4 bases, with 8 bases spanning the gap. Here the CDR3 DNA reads TGTGCCAGCAGTTACTTGGGGGCGTACGAGCAGTACTTC. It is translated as CASSYLGAYEQYF.

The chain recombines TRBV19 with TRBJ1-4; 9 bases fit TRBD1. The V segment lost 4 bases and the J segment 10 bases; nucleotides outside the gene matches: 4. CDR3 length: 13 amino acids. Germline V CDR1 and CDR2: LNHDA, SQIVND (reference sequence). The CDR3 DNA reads TGTGCCAGTAGTACCGGACAGGGGCGAAAACTGTTTTTT. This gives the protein CASSTGQGRKLFF.

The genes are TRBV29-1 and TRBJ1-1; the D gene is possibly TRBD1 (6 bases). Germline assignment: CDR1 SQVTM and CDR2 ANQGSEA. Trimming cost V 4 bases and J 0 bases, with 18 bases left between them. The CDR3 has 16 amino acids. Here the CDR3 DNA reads TGCAGCGTTGTACCCTTACAGGGAGGTCTGAACACTGAAGCTTTCTTT. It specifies CSVVPLQGGLNTEAFF.

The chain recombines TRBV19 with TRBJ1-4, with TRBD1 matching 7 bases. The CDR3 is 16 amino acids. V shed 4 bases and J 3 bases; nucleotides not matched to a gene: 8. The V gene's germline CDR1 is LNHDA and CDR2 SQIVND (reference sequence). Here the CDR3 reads CASSTLLQGSNEKLFF. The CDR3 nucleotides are TGTGCCAGTAGTACCCTATTACAGGGGTCTAATGAAAAACTGTTTTTT.

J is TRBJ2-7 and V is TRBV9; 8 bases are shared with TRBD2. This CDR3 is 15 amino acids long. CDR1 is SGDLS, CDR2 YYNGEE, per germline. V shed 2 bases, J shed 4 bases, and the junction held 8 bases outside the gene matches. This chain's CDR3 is CASSVSPGLVYEQYF. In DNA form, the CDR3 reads TGTGCCAGCAGCGTTAGTCCGGGACTAGTGTACGAGCAGTACTTC.